The next 22 T cell receptor beta chains were all read from a single sample in a study of control samples from healthy donors and cancer patients (dated by TCRdb to the early 2020s). Library method: the immunoSEQ multiplex PCR assay. TCRdb re-hosts the immuneACCESS table, in-frame sequences only. Its copies lack some clones; in the studies checked, an unresolved V gene accounts for under half of them, and the cause for the rest is not known. In all, the sample holds under 150,000 clones, and roughly 86% of those were seen once. The ten most abundant clones make up about 3% of the sample. Source material: blood. Every receptor here comes from a man in his fifties or sixties in good health.

The chain links TRBV11-2 to TRBJ2-1, with 7 nucleotides matching TRBD2. Germline trimming cut 5 bases from V and 7 bases from J; bases unmatched to any gene: 5. Germline CDR1 and CDR2: SGHAT and FQNNGV. This CDR3 is built from 13 residues. The CDR3 spells CASSRTSTNEQFF. The CDR3 coding sequence is TGTGCCAGCAGCCGGACTAGTACGAATGAGCAGTTCTTC.

The rearrangement links TRBV3-1 (or the pseudogene TRBV3-2) to TRBJ2-7, with 13 bases aligning to TRBD2. This CDR3 comprises 14 residues. Germline V lookup: CDR1 LGHDT, CDR2 YNNKEL (reference sequence). Trimming took 4 bases from V and 6 from J; bases not matched to a gene: 3. CDR3 bases: TGTGCCAGCAGCCCAGGACTAGCGGGGGCCGAGCAGTACTTC. This codes for CASSPGLAGAEQYF.

V is TRBV7-9 and J is TRBJ2-2; D ambiguous. Trimming cost V 5 bases and J 5 bases, with 15 bases left between them. Germline CDR1 SEHNR, CDR2 FQNEAQ (reference sequence). This CDR3 region has 15 residues. CDR3 DNA sequence: TGTGCCAGCAGCGGCCGGGTCTCACTGACCGGGGAGCTGTTTTTT. It translates to CASSGRVSLTGELFF.

As DNA, the CDR3 is TGTGCCAGCAGAACCGGGGTAACCGGGACTAGCCTCAATGAGCAGTTCTTC. Its translation: CASRTGVTGTSLNEQFF. The chain is built from TRBV7-9 and TRBJ2-1, with TRBD2 matching over 9 bases. CDR1 and CDR2 (germline): SEHNR, FQNEAQ (reference sequence). The trim removed 6 bases at V and 6 bases at J, leaving 15 bases unmatched. The CDR3 covers 17 residues. The entire variable domain, with the rest obtained from reference TRBV7-9 and TRBJ2-1, is as follows: DTGVSQNPRHKITKRGQNVTFRCDPISEHNRLYWYRQTLGQGPEFLTYFQNEAQLEKSRLLSDRFSAERPKGSFSTLEIQRTEQGDSAMYLCASRTGVTGTSLNEQFFGPGTRLTVL.

About this clone itself: Additional DNA sequences in this sample encode the identical CDR3. The chain employs TRBV12-3 or TRBV12-4 and TRBJ2-7; D gene uncertain. V lost 6 bases, J lost 7 bases, and 13 bases lay in between. The CDR3 has 12 residues. Here the CDR3 DNA reads TGTGCCAGCAGCCTTGGGGTGGGGGAGCAGTACTTC. It translates to CASSLGVGEQYF.

Here the CDR3 reads CAISAGEVQPQHF. As DNA, the CDR3 is TGTGCCATCAGTGCAGGGGAGGTTCAGCCCCAGCATTTT. The rearrangement uses TRBV10-3 and TRBJ1-5, with D perhaps TRBD1 (6 bases). CDR3 length: 13 residues. Germline CDR1 is ENHRY and CDR2 is SYGVKD. V was shortened by 4 bases and J by 6 bases, with 10 bases between the two germline ends.

This clone was seen only once. This chain uses TRBV23-1 with TRBJ1-5, with TRBD1 matching 8 bases. TRBV23-1 carries the ORF label, with uncertain function. V shed 0 bases, J shed 6 bases, and the junction held 10 bases outside the gene matches. The CDR3 runs to 17 residues. CDR3 in amino acids: CASSQSRETGAGQPQHF. In nucleotides, the CDR3 is TGCGCCAGCAGTCAATCCCGGGAGACAGGGGCTGGTCAGCCCCAGCATTTT.

The chain is built from TRBV24-1 and TRBJ2-1; D not certain. The CDR3 runs to 16 residues. Germline CDR1 is KGHDR and CDR2 is SFDVKD. V shed 5 bases and J shed 0 bases, with 13 bases lying between them. The CDR3 sequence: CATSGQGLSSYNEQFF. In DNA form, the CDR3 reads TGTGCCACCAGTGGACAAGGCTTAAGCTCCTACAATGAGCAGTTCTTC.

This clone was seen once. The V and J genes are TRBV24-1 and TRBJ1-3; no definite D call. CDR3 length: 17 amino acids. Germline V CDR1 and CDR2: KGHDR, SFDVKD. V was shortened by 6 bases and J by 0 bases, with 17 bases between the two germline ends. In DNA, the CDR3 is TGTGCCACCAGTAAGGGATTAGAGATTAGCTCTGGAAACACCATATATTTT. Encoded protein: CATSKGLEISSGNTIYF.

V usage is TRBV7-9 and J usage is TRBJ1-6; D uncertain. The germline V gene has CDR1 SEHNR and CDR2 FQNEAQ (reference sequence). V lost 6 bases and J lost 5, with 17 bases in between. The CDR3 sequence is 16 residues long. Here the CDR3 reads CASSRDWEVNNSPLHF. CDR3 sequence (DNA): TGTGCCAGCAGTCGTGACTGGGAAGTTAATAATTCACCCCTCCACTTT.

The chain combines TRBV3-1 (or the pseudogene TRBV3-2) with TRBJ1-5; 7 bases align to TRBD1. This CDR3 spans 16 amino acids. The J segment lost 6 bases and the V segment lost 3 bases, leaving 11 bases of the junction unmatched. Germline values: CDR1 LGHDT, CDR2 YNNKEL (reference sequence). The DNA of the CDR3 is TGTGCCAGCAGCCACCGACAGGGACCCCAAGGTCAGCCCCAGCATTTT. Protein sequence: CASSHRQGPQGQPQHF.

V is TRBV6-6 and J is TRBJ1-5, with D tentatively TRBD1 (5 bases). CDR1 and CDR2 from the germline V gene are MNHNY and SVGAGI (reference sequence). Trimming pared 5 bases from V and 10 bases from J, leaving 9 bases between. The CDR3 runs 11 residues. The CDR3 spells CASSSQGPQHF. CDR3 DNA sequence: TGTGCCAGCAGTAGCCAGGGACCCCAGCATTTT.

V and J are TRBV6-5 and TRBJ2-3, with D perhaps matching TRBD2 (7 bases). The V gene lost 6 bases and the J gene lost 5 bases, with 15 bases spanning the gap. The CDR3 covers 14 residues. The germline V gene has CDR1 MNHEY and CDR2 SVGAGI. The CDR3 DNA follows: TGTGCCAGCAGCTGGGGGGGGGCGGGAGATACGCAGTATTTT. The encoded protein is CASSWGGAGDTQYF.

V usage is TRBV9 and J usage is TRBJ2-1; D remains ambiguous. With 4 bases removed from V and 8 bases from J, the gap between germline ends came to 16 bases. The CDR3 has 14 amino acids. Looked up from germline, CDR1 is SGDLS and CDR2 is YYNGEE. In nucleotides, the CDR3 is TGTGCCAGCAGCCCCTCGTTAACCGCCTATGAGCAGTTCTTC. Residues: CASSPSLTAYEQFF.

This chain joins TRBV27 and TRBJ1-4; TRBD1 aligns across 7 bases. The CDR3 totals 14 residues. Looked up from germline, CDR1 is MNHEY and CDR2 is SMNVEV (reference sequence). The trim removed 4 bases at V and 3 bases at J, leaving 2 bases unmatched. The chain's CDR3 is CASSYGQANEKLFF. CDR3 nucleotides: TGTGCCAGCAGTTACGGACAGGCTAATGAAAAACTGTTTTTT. Supplemented by reference TRBV27 and TRBJ1-4, the full variable domain reads EAQVTQNPRYLITVTGKKLTVTCSQNMNHEYMSWYRQDPGLGLRQIYYSMNVEVTDKGDVPEGYKVSRKEKRNFPLILESPSPNQTSLYFCASSYGQANEKLFFGSGTQLSVL.

The rearrangement links TRBV11-2 to TRBJ2-6; D is perhaps TRBD1 (6 bases). Per germline, CDR1 SGHAT and CDR2 FQNNGV. The CDR3 has 15 residues. Trimming stripped 1 base from V and 3 bases from J, with 7 bases between. This CDR3 is CASSLAGVGANVLTF. The CDR3 DNA reads as TGTGCCAGCAGCTTAGCAGGGGTTGGGGCCAACGTCCTGACTTTC.

This clone has only one observation. J is TRBJ2-3 and V is TRBV27; 14 bases agree with TRBD2. CDR3 length: 19 amino acids. V dropped 6 bases and J dropped 7; count of bases not matched to a gene: 18. Germline CDR1 reads MNHEY; CDR2 reads SMNVEV (reference sequence). CDR3: CASSAWGLAGAPGGYTQYF. Written as DNA, the CDR3 is TGTGCCAGCAGCGCCTGGGGACTAGCGGGGGCCCCGGGGGGATATACGCAGTATTTT.

The rearrangement links TRBV5-1 to TRBJ2-3, with D perhaps matching TRBD2 (6 bases). V dropped 7 bases and J dropped 1 base, with 16 bases sitting between them. There are 15 residues in the CDR3. Germline assignment: CDR1 SGHRS and CDR2 YFSETQ. The DNA for the CDR3 is TGCGCCAGCCTCCAGGCGGGGTGGGGCACAGATACGCAGTATTTT. It is translated as CASLQAGWGTDTQYF.

This clone was recorded once. The gene calls are TRBV18 and TRBJ1-1; D is unclear. Germline V CDR1 and CDR2: KGHSH, LQKENI. This CDR3 region has 14 residues. The V and J ends lost 5 bases and 7 bases respectively, with 17 bases between them. The CDR3: CASSNKKDRVEAFF. The CDR3 DNA follows: TGTGCCAGCTCAAACAAGAAGGACCGGGTTGAAGCTTTCTTT.

This clone was seen once. The rearrangement joins TRBV6-5 to TRBJ1-6; the match to TRBD1 covers 9 bases. The germline V gene encodes CDR1 MNHEY and CDR2 SVGAGI. This CDR3 is built from 15 residues. The trim removed 0 bases at V and 10 bases at J, leaving 4 bases unmatched. CDR3 nucleotides: TGTGCCAGCAGTTACTCGAACAGGGGGCAATCACCCCTCCACTTT. Its protein is CASSYSNRGQSPLHF.

CDR3: CASSVDAARSYEQYF. CDR3 nucleotides: TGTGCCAGCAGCGTAGACGCGGCCAGGAGCTACGAGCAGTACTTC. The chain recombines TRBV9 with TRBJ2-7; D remains unclear. Germline V gene lookup returns CDR1 SGDLS and CDR2 YYNGEE. Trimming cost V 0 bases and J 3 bases, with 13 bases left between them. This CDR3 contains 15 residues.

The chain joins TRBV21-1 to TRBJ2-7; no DNA check was done on the table's D call, TRBD1. TRBV21-1 is labeled a pseudogene. There are 13 residues in the CDR3. Written as DNA, the CDR3 is TGTGCCAGCAGCAGCGGGACAGGGAACGAGCAGTACTTC. Amino acids: CASSSGTGNEQYF.